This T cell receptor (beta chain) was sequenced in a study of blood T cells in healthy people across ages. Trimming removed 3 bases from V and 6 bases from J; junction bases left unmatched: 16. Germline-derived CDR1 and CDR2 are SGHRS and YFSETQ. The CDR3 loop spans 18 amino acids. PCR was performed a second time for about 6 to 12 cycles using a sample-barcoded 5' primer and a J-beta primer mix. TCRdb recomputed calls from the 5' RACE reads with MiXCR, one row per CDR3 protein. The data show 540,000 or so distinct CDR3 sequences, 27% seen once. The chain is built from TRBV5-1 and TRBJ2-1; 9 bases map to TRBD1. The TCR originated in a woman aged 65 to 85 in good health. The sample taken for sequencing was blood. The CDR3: CASSSPGQGGGLINEQFF. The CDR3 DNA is TGCGCCAGCAGCTCGCCGGGACAGGGAGGAGGGCTAATCAATGAGCAGTTCTTC.